This T cell receptor (beta chain) was identified in a study of early T cells in non-severe SARS-CoV-2 infection. Overall study context: Alpha and beta chains were unpaired, from unsorted whole-blood bulk RNA. Notes on the study in general: Database matching using VDJdb favored anti-spike CD8 responses, with private and CD4 specificities left missing.

The table lists this clonotype with a few counts. Antigen specificity is unknown. Deletions cut 0 bases from V and 7 bases from J, with 5 bases between. CDR1 is SGHTA, CDR2 FQGNSA, per germline. The CDR3 has 12 residues. Unique molecular identifier tags were affixed to discrete cDNA molecules. TCRdb processed the 5' RACE reads anew with MiXCR; each CDR3 protein has one entry. This table has around 61,000 distinct CDR3 sequences, about 16% appearing once. The input for sequencing was whole blood, taken at baseline. The chain employs TRBV7-2 and TRBJ2-3; D call uncertain. This TCR was sampled from an adult who was a healthcare worker with PCR-confirmed SARS-CoV-2 infection or an uninfected control (not recorded which). As DNA, the CDR3 is TGTGCCAGCAGCTTAGCCGCGTATACGCAGTATTTT. Amino acid sequence: CASSLAAYTQYF.